Listed below are T cell receptor beta chains from one sample, sequenced in a study of blood T cell repertoires in COVID-19. Produced via immunoSEQ multiplex PCR; TCRdb's table is partial and in-frame only. The sample records roughly 190,000 clones, about 81% being singletons. Sequencing used peripheral blood. Receptors were obtained from a woman in her sixties with COVID-19, enrolled during active disease. The CDR3 runs from the conserved cysteine through the conserved F or W. The D gene is left open where the match is weak. Not all rows give a size; the values are once, few, many and, for expanded clones, a class.

v_gene	abundance	d_gene	j_gene	CDR3nt	CDR3aa
TRBV5-6	many	-	TRBJ2-3	TGTGCCAGCAGCTTCTACACGGACCTACTTCTGAGTAGGGGGGATACGCAGTATTTT	CASSFYTDLLLSRGDTQYF
TRBV19	-	-	TRBJ2-3	TGTGCCAGTAGTAGAACGGGAGTGGATACGCAGTATTTT	CASSRTGVDTQYF
TRBV5-1	once	-	TRBJ1-6	TGCGCCAGCAGCTTGGGGCCAGGATATAATTCACCCCTCCACTTT	CASSLGPGYNSPLHF
TRBV6-5	-	TRBD1	TRBJ1-6	TGTGCCAGCAGAACCGGGACAGACTATTCACCCCTCCACTTT	CASRTGTDYSPLHF
TRBV11-1	-	-	TRBJ2-5	TGTGCCAGCAGCTTAGGGCGGGGAGAGACCCAGTACTTC	CASSLGRGETQYF
TRBV7-2	-	-	TRBJ2-3	TGTGCCAGCAGCTTATTTGGAGGCTCCGGGTTGACAGATACGCAGTATTTT	CASSLFGGSGLTDTQYF
TRBV11-2	-	-	TRBJ2-7	TGTGCCAGCAGCCCGGACACCCTCTACGAGCAGTACTTC	CASSPDTLYEQYF
TRBV3-1/TRBV3-2	-	-	TRBJ1-2	TGTGCCAGCAGCCAAGGACTAATCAACTATGGCTACACCTTC	CASSQGLINYGYTF
TRBV11-3	-	-	TRBJ2-1	TGTGCCAGCAGCTTAGCAGGCTCCTACAATGAGCAGTTCTTC	CASSLAGSYNEQFF
TRBV28	-	TRBD2	TRBJ2-7	TGTGCCAGCAGGCGGCGTTCTAGCGGTTACTCCTACGAGCAGTACTTC	CASRRRSSGYSYEQYF
TRBV11-3	-	TRBD1	TRBJ2-1	TGTGCCAGCAGCCCGGCACCGGGACAGGGGGCTAATGAGCAGTTCTTC	CASSPAPGQGANEQFF
TRBV2	few	-	TRBJ2-2	TGTGCCAGCAGTGAGGGCTCTGGCGCCGGGGAGCTGTTTTTT	CASSEGSGAGELFF
TRBV5-1	-	-	TRBJ1-5	TGCGCCAGCAGCCGGGTGGGCGGGCGGAATCAGCCCCAGCATTTT	CASSRVGGRNQPQHF
TRBV5-1	-	-	TRBJ1-2	TGCGCCAGCAGCTTGGACGGGGGTATGGGCTATGGCTACACCTTC	CASSLDGGMGYGYTF
TRBV10-3	-	-	TRBJ2-2	TGTGCCATTCAATCCCAGAACACCGGGGAGCTGTTTTTT	CAIQSQNTGELFF
TRBV15	-	-	TRBJ1-5	TGTGCCACCAGCAGCCCTTCGGGTCTCTCCACCCACCAGCCCCAGCATTTT	CATSSPSGLSTHQPQHF
TRBV30	once	TRBD2	TRBJ2-3	TGTGCCTGGACGAACAAACTAGCGGGATTCGATACGCAGTATTTT	CAWTNKLAGFDTQYF
TRBV6-1	few	TRBD2	TRBJ2-3	TGTGCCAGCAGTGAACTAGCGGTTGTCACAGATACGCAGTATTTT	CASSELAVVTDTQYF
TRBV6-5	-	TRBD2	TRBJ2-3	TGTGCCAGTAAGCGGGGGGGAACAGATACGCAGTATTTT	CASKRGGTDTQYF
TRBV19	-	-	TRBJ2-2	TGTGCCAGTAGTATCCAGTCCACCGGGGAGCTGTTTTTT	CASSIQSTGELFF
TRBV18	-	TRBD1	TRBJ1-2	TGTGCCAGCTCACCACGGACAGGGGGCGACTATGGCTACACCTTC	CASSPRTGGDYGYTF
TRBV14	-	TRBD2	TRBJ2-7	TGTGCCAGCAGCCAAACTAGCGGGAGGGCCAACGAGCAGTACTTC	CASSQTSGRANEQYF
TRBV5-8	once	TRBD1	TRBJ2-2	TGTGCCAGCAGATCAGGGGACAGGGTGACCGGGGAGCTGTTTTTT	CASRSGDRVTGELFF
TRBV7-8	few	-	TRBJ2-4	TGTGCCAGCAGCTCCTCCGGGATGGCGGCAGCCAAAAACATTCAGTACTTC	CASSSSGMAAAKNIQYF
TRBV19	once	TRBD2	TRBJ2-1	TGTGCCAGTAGTGGGACTAGCGGGAGTCCAGAGCAGTTCTTC	CASSGTSGSPEQFF
TRBV3-1/TRBV3-2	-	-	TRBJ2-5	TGTGCCAGCAGCCAAACCAGGGTAGGAGAGACCCAGTACTTC	CASSQTRVGETQYF
TRBV13	few	-	TRBJ2-4	TGTGCCAGCAGTTTCGGAAAGGGGAACATTCAGTACTTC	CASSFGKGNIQYF
TRBV28	-	-	TRBJ1-2	TGTGCCAGCACTTTTACCGGGTCCCCCCTACTATATGGCTACACCTTC	CASTFTGSPLLYGYTF
TRBV30	-	-	TRBJ2-2	TGTGCCTGGACGGTACAGGTCACCGGGGAGCTGTTTTTT	CAWTVQVTGELFF
TRBV3-1/TRBV3-2	-	-	TRBJ1-2	TGTGCCAGCGCCGCCACGGGGGTGGGGGGCTACACCTTC	CASAATGVGGYTF
TRBV12-3/TRBV12-4	-	-	TRBJ2-3	TGTGCCAGCAGCCCGGGACCGGGACAGCAGTATTTT	CASSPGPGQQYF
TRBV19	-	-	TRBJ2-1	TGTGCCAGCTCTTTCTCGACTATTACCTACAATGAGCAGTTCTTC	CASSFSTITYNEQFF
TRBV4-3	-	TRBD1	TRBJ2-3	TGCGCCAGCAGCCATACTAACAGGGGGGATACGCAGTATTTT	CASSHTNRGDTQYF
TRBV6-1	-	-	TRBJ1-1	TGTGCCAGCAGTGAAGCGATACCAGGGGACACTGAAGCTTTCTTT	CASSEAIPGDTEAFF
TRBV6-5	-	-	TRBJ1-1	TGTGCCAGCAGTTACAGGGAGTCAAACACTGAAGCTTTCTTT	CASSYRESNTEAFF
TRBV4-3	-	-	TRBJ2-2	TGCGCCAGCAGCCAACGAAGGGGTTCCGGGGAGCTGTTTTTT	CASSQRRGSGELFF
TRBV19	-	TRBD1	TRBJ1-1	TGTGCCAGTAGTCCCGCCAGGGGGTTCACTGAAGCTTTCTTT	CASSPARGFTEAFF
TRBV14	-	-	TRBJ1-4	TGTGCCAGCAGCCAAGTGTCAGCTAATGAAAAACTGTTTTTT	CASSQVSANEKLFF
TRBV19	few	TRBD2	TRBJ2-1	TGTGCCAGTAGTCCCAGGACTAGCGGGGGGGTAAATGAGCAGTTCTTC	CASSPRTSGGVNEQFF
TRBV10-3	-	-	TRBJ1-2	TGTGCCATCACTTCAAATGGTTTAGACTATGGCTACACCTTC	CAITSNGLDYGYTF
TRBV18	-	-	TRBJ1-1	TGTGCCAGCTCACCATCTCAGGGGTCGAGTTGGAACACTGAAGCTTTCTTT	CASSPSQGSSWNTEAFF
TRBV7-9	-	TRBD2	TRBJ2-1	TGTGCCAGCAGCTTGACTAGCGGTGACTACAATGAGCAGTTCTTC	CASSLTSGDYNEQFF
TRBV6-2/TRBV6-3	once	-	TRBJ2-7	TGTGCCAGCAGTTACTCTAGCTCCCAACGGTCCCCCACTATCTACGAGCAGTACTTC	CASSYSSSQRSPTIYEQYF
TRBV7-2	-	TRBD2	TRBJ2-3	TGTGCCAGCAGCCAACTAGCGGGAGGGCCAACAGATACGCAGTATTTT	CASSQLAGGPTDTQYF
TRBV2	few	-	TRBJ1-4	TGTGCCAGCAGGTCCACTGCAACTAATGAAAAACTGTTTTTT	CASRSTATNEKLFF
TRBV6-1	-	TRBD2	TRBJ2-1	TGTGCCAGCAGTGTTAGACTAGCGGGAGGGCCGAATGAGCAGTTCTTC	CASSVRLAGGPNEQFF
TRBV6-2/TRBV6-3	-	-	TRBJ2-7	TGTGCCAGCAGCGAAGGTGGTTTTGAGGGGGAAGAGCAGTACTTC	CASSEGGFEGEEQYF
TRBV27	once	-	TRBJ1-6	TGTGCCAGCAGTGTCCAGGTTATGACACCCCTCCACTTT	CASSVQVMTPLHF
TRBV5-1	-	-	TRBJ1-1	TGCGCCAGCAGCCCTTTACAGAGTGGGACTGAAGCTTTCTTT	CASSPLQSGTEAFF
TRBV4-2	-	-	TRBJ1-1	TGTGCCAGCAGCCAAGAGGCAGGGAACACTGAAGCTTTCTTT	CASSQEAGNTEAFF
TRBV24-1	-	TRBD2	TRBJ2-1	TGTGCCACCAGTGAGCCAGGACTAGCGGGGAGATACAATGAGCAGTTCTTC	CATSEPGLAGRYNEQFF
TRBV3-1/TRBV3-2	-	TRBD1	TRBJ1-4	TGTGCCAGCAGCCAAGATTGGGGACAGGGGAATGAAAAACTGTTTTTT	CASSQDWGQGNEKLFF
TRBV6-1	-	-	TRBJ2-5	TGTGCCAGCAGTGAAGTCAGAGGAGAGACCCAGTACTTC	CASSEVRGETQYF
TRBV6-2/TRBV6-3	-	TRBD2	TRBJ2-1	TGTGCCAGCAGCACGGGACTAGCGGGGGGCTATGAGCAGTTCTTC	CASSTGLAGGYEQFF
TRBV19	-	TRBD1	TRBJ2-3	TGTGCCAGTAGTATGGGACAGGGGGCTGGGAGCACAGATACGCAGTATTTT	CASSMGQGAGSTDTQYF
TRBV7-3	-	-	TRBJ1-1	TGTGCCAGCAGCTTCGCAGACACTGAAGCTTTCTTT	CASSFADTEAFF
TRBV2	-	-	TRBJ1-2	TGTGCCAGCAGTGAAAGAGGGGGCTATGGCTACACCTTC	CASSERGGYGYTF